Included here is one TCR beta chain sequence, with context. The CDR3 contains 15 residues. Germline CDR1 reads MDHEN; CDR2 reads SYDVKM. V dropped 2 bases and J dropped 7; count of bases not matched to a gene: 9. This sample is part of a study of prognosis after radiotherapy for stage I lung cancer. With two-round multiplex PCR, TCR beta CDR3 sequences were amplified from genomic DNA. Specific primers for each TRBV and TRBJ gene were what first-round PCR used. TCRdb re-derived calls from the multiplex PCR reads in MiXCR, one entry per CDR3 protein. In the table there are some 20,000 distinct CDR3 sequences, around three fifths of which are singletons.

The origin of this receptor is a donor older than 45 with non-small cell lung cancer. The sample was PBMCs, taken before or after stereotactic body radiation therapy (not recorded which). The V call is TRBV28, the J call TRBJ1-1, with TRBD1 matching over 8 bases. In nucleotides, the CDR3 is TGTGCCAGCAGTTTAGGGAGGACAGGGCCCCTTGAAGCTTTCTTT. Translated, it gives CASSLGRTGPLEAFF.